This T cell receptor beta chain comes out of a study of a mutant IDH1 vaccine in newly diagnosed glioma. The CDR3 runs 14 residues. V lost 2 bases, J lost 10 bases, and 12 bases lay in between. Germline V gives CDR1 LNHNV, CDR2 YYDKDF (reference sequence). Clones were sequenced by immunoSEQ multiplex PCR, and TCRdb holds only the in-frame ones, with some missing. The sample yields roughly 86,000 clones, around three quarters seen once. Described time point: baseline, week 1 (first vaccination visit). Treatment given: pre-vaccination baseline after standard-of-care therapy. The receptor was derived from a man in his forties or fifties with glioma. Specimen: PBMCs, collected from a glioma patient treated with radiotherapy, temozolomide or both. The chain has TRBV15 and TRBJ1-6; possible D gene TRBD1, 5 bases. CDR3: CATSRLGEGSPLHF. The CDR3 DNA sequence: TGTGCCACCAGCAGACTGGGGGAGGGGTCACCCCTCCACTTT.